The subject of this entry is one T cell receptor (beta chain). The sample comes from a study of T cells in women clearing cervical HPV infection. Produced via immunoSEQ multiplex PCR; TCRdb's table is partial and in-frame only. This repertoire comprises some 30,000 clones; its ten largest clones make up about 7.8%. This clonotype was obtained from a woman aged 18-70 years with a cervical HPV16 infection that either progressed to CIN3+ or cleared (not recorded which). The source material was blood buffy coat.

CDR3 protein: CASSPGGFNQPQHF. The covered CDR3 bases are TGTGCCAGCAGCCCTGGGGGGTTTAATCAGCCC. The chain uses TRBV7-2 and TRBJ1-5, with a weak D call TRBD1 (5 bases). The CDR3 goes on 3 residues after the read ends, and that part is filled in from the germline J gene. Germline loops: CDR1 SGHTA, CDR2 FQGNSA. The CDR3 extends over 14 amino acids. Trimming took 5 bases from V and 4 from J, leaving 12 bases between them. Full variable domain (missing parts from reference TRBV7-2 and TRBJ1-5): GAGVSQSPSNKVTEKGKDVELRCDPISGHTALYWYRQSLGQGLEFLIYFQGNSAPDKSGLPSDRFSAERTGGSVSTLTIQRTQQEDSAVYLCASSPGGFNQPQHFGDGTRLSIL.